The 5 T cell receptor beta chains below all came from one sample that was sequenced in a study of blood T cell repertoires in COVID-19. Sequencing was performed with immunoSEQ multiplex PCR; in TCRdb, only in-frame clones are kept and a portion is missing. Counted here are about 200,000 clones, around 83% occurring once; the ten biggest clones make up approximately 7.4%. The sample consisted of peripheral blood. The receptors originated from a woman aged 45-59 years with acute or convalescent COVID-19.

This clone has only a few counts. V is TRBV6-5 and J is TRBJ1-2; TRBD1 matches at 9 bases. The CDR3 spans 14 residues. V was clipped by 6 bases and J by 8 bases; unmatched bases: 10. The germline V gene encodes CDR1 MNHEY and CDR2 SVGAGI. The CDR3 DNA follows: TGTGCCAGCAGCCGGGGACAGGGAGCAGGAGGCTACACCTTC. Protein product: CASSRGQGAGGYTF.

The chain carries TRBV27 and TRBJ1-4; weak D call: TRBD1 (6 bases). Germline V lookup: CDR1 MNHEY, CDR2 SMNVEV (reference sequence). V was pared by 8 bases and J by 6 bases, with 19 bases between. CDR3 length: 15 amino acids. DNA of the CDR3: TGTGCCAGCCAAGACCAGGGGAGCGGGGATGAAAAACTGTTTTTT. Its protein product is CASQDQGSGDEKLFF.

A note on this clone: A much larger clone is a single base away; this may be a read error. The rearrangement joins TRBV6-5 to TRBJ2-7; TRBD1 aligns across 8 bases. The junction had 5 bases not matched to a gene; V was cut back by 6 bases and J by 7 bases. Per germline, CDR1 MNHEY and CDR2 SVGAGI. The CDR3 covers 12 residues. The DNA for the CDR3 is TGTGCCAGCAGCCTGACAGGGGTTGAGCAGTACTTC. This codes for CASSLTGVEQYF.

The chain is built from TRBV5-1 and TRBJ1-6; no clear D gene. This CDR3 has 14 residues. The V gene lost 4 bases and the J gene lost 6 bases, with 11 bases spanning the gap. Germline CDR1 is SGHRS and CDR2 is YFSETQ. The CDR3 region is CASSPIPGNSPLHF. Written as DNA, the CDR3 is TGCGCCAGCAGCCCTATCCCCGGTAATTCACCCCTCCACTTT.

CDR3 residues: CAISESRDSTQETQYF. The CDR3 DNA reads TGTGCCATCAGTGAGTCCCGGGACAGCACCCAAGAGACCCAGTACTTC. The chain recombines TRBV10-3 with TRBJ2-5, with TRBD1 matching over 7 bases. The V and J ends lost 0 bases and 1 base, in that order; junction bases with no gene match: 5. This CDR3 region has 16 residues. Germline V gene sequence: CDR1 ENHRY, CDR2 SYGVKD.